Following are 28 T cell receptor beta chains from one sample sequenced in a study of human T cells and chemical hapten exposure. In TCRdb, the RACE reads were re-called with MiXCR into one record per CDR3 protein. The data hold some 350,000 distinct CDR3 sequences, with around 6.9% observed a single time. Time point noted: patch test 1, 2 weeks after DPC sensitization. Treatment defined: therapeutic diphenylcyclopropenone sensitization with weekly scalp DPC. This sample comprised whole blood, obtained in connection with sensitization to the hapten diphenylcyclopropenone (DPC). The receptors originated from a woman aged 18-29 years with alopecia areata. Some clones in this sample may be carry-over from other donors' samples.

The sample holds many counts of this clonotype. CDR3 loop: CASSQEGDQPQHF. The CDR3 coding sequence is TGTGCCAGCAGCCAAGAGGGGGATCAGCCCCAGCATTTT. The rearrangement uses TRBV3-1 and TRBJ1-5; weak D call: TRBD1 (5 bases). This CDR3 has 13 residues. Germline assignment: CDR1 LGHDT and CDR2 YNNKEL (reference sequence). Trimming removed 0 bases from V and 5 bases from J, with 5 bases in between.

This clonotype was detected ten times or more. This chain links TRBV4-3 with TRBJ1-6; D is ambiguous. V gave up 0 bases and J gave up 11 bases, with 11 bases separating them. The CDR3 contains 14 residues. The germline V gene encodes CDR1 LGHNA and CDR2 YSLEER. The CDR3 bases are TGCGCCAGCAGCCAAGATCAGGCAGGCACACCCCTCCACTTT. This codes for CASSQDQAGTPLHF.

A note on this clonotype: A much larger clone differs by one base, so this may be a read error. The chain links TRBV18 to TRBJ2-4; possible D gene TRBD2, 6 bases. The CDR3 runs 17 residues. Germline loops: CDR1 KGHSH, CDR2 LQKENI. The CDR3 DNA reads TGTGACAGCTCACCCCGGACGGGGGATTCTGGCAAAAACATTCAGTACTTC. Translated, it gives CDSSPRTGDSGKNIQYF. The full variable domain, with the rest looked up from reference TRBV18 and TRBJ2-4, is NAGVMQNPRHLVRRRGQEARLRCSPMKGHSHVYWYRQLPEEGLKFMVYLQKENIIDESGMPKERFSAEFPKEGPSILRIQQVVRGDSAAYFCDSSPRTGDSGKNIQYFGAGTRLSVL.

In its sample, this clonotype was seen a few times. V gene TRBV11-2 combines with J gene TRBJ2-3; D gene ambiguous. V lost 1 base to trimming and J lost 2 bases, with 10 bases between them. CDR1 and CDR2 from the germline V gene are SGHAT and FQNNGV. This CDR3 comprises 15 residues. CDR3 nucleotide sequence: TGTGCCAGCAGCTTAGCGGCTAGATCCACAGATACGCAGTATTTT. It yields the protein CASSLAARSTDTQYF.

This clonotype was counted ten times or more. CDR3 nucleotide sequence: TGTGCCATCACCCGCCAGGCCCCCGGTATCGATACGCAGTATTTT. Its protein is CAITRQAPGIDTQYF. The rearrangement links TRBV10-3 to TRBJ2-3; D is ambiguous. This CDR3 region has 15 residues. V lost 7 bases, J lost 6 bases, and 20 bases lay in between. Germline V gene data show CDR1 as ENHRY and CDR2 as SYGVKD.

CDR3 loop: CASSLSGQGRGGYTF. As DNA, the CDR3 is TGTGCCAGCAGTTTATCGGGACAGGGAAGGGGCGGCTACACCTTC. The gene calls are TRBV28 and TRBJ1-2; 9 bases fit TRBD1. Germline trimming cut 1 base from V and 8 bases from J; bases unmatched to any gene: 8. Germline lookup yields CDR1 MDHEN and CDR2 SYDVKM. The CDR3 is 15 residues long.

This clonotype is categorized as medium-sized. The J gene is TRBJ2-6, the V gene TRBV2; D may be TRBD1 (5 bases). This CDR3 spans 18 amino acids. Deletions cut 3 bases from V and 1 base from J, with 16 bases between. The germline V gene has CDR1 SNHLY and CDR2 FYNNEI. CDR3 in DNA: TGTGCCAGCAGTGATTCGCCCCAGGGTATATCTGGGGCCAACGTCCTGACTTTC. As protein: CASSDSPQGISGANVLTF.

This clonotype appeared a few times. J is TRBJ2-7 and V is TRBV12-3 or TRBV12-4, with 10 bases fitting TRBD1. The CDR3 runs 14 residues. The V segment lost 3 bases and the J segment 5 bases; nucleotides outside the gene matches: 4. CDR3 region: CASSFGQGDHEQYF. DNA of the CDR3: TGTGCCAGCAGTTTCGGACAGGGGGACCACGAGCAGTACTTC.

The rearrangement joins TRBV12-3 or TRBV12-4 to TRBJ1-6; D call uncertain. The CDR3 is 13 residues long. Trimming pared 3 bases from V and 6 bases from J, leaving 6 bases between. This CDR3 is CASSFNANSPLHF. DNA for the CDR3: TGTGCCAGCAGTTTTAATGCTAATTCACCCCTCCACTTT.

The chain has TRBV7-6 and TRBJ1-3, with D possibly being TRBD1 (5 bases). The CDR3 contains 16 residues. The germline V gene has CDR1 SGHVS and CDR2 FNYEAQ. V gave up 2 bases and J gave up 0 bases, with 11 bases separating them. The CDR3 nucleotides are TGTGCCAGCAGCTTATTTGGGGGAGGCTCTGGAAACACCATATATTTT. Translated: CASSLFGGGSGNTIYF.

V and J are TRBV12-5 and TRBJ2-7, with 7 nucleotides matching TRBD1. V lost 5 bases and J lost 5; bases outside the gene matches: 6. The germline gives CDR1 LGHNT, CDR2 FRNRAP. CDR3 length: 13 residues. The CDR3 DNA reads TGTGCTAGTGGTGCGACAGGGTCCCACGAGCAGTACTTC. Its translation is CASGATGSHEQYF.

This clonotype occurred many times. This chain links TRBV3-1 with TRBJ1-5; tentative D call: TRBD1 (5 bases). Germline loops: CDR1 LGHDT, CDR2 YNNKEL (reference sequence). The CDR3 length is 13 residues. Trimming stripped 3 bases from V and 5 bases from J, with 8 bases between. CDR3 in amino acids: CASSHGGDQPQHF. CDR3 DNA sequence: TGTGCCAGCAGCCATGGAGGGGATCAGCCCCAGCATTTT.

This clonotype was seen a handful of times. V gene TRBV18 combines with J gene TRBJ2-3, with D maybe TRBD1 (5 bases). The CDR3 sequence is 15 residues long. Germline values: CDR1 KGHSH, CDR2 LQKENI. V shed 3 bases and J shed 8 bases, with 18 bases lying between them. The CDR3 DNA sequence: TGTGCCAGCTCACCTTCAAATCAATTTAGGGGTACGCAGTATTTT. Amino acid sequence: CASSPSNQFRGTQYF.

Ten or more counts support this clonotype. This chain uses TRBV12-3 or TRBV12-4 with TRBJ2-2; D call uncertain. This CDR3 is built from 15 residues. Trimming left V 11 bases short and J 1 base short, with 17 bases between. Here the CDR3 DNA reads TGTGCCTTGCGATTTGGGCAGAAGAACACCGGGGAGCTGTTTTTT. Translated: CALRFGQKNTGELFF.

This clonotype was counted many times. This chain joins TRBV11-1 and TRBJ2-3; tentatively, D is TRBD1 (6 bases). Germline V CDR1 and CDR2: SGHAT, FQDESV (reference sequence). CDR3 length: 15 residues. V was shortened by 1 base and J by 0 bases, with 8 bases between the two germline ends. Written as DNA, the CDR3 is TGTGCCAGCAGCTTAGAGGACAGAAGCACAGATACGCAGTATTTT. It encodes CASSLEDRSTDTQYF.

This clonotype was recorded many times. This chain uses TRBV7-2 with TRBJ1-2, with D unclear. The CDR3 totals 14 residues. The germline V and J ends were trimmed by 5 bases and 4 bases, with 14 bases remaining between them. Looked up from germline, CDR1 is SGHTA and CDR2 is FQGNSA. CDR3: CASSQDGFSYGYTF. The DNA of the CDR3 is TGTGCCAGCAGCCAAGACGGCTTTTCCTATGGCTACACCTTC.

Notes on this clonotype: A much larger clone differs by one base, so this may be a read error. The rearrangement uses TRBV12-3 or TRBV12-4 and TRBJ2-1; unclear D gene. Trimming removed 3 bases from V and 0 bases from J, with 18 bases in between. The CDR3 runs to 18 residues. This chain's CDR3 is CASSFLPLKMSSYNEQFF. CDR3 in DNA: TGTGCCAGCAGTTTTCTCCCTTTAAAAATGAGCTCCTACAATGAGCAGTTCTTC.

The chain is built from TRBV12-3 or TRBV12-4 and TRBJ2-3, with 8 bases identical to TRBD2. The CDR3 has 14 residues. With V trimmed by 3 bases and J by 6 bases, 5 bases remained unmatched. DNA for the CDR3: TGTGCCAGCAGTTTTGCCTCTAGCGGGGATACGCAGTATTTT. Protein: CASSFASSGDTQYF.

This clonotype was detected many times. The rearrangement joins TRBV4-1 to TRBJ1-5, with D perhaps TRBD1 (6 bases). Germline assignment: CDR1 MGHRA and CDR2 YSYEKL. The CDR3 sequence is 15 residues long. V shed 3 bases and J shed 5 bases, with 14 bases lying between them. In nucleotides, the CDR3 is TGCGCCAGCAGCCACGACGGACAGCTTTATCAGCCCCAGCATTTT. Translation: CASSHDGQLYQPQHF.

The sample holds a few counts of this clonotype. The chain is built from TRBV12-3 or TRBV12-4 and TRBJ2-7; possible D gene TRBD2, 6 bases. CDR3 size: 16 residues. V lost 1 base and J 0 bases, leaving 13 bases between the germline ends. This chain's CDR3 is CASSLGSGVHSYEQYF. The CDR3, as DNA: TGTGCCAGCAGTTTAGGATCGGGGGTACACTCCTACGAGCAGTACTTC.

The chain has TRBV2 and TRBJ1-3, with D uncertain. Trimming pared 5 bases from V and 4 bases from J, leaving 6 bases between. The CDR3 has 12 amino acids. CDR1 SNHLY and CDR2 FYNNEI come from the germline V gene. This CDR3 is CASSQQGNTIYF. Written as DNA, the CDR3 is TGTGCCAGCAGTCAACAGGGAAACACCATATATTTT.

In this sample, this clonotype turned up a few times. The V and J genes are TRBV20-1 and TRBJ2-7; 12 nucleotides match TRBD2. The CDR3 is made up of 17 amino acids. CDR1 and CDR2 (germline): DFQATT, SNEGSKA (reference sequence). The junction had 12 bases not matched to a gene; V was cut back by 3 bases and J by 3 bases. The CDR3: CSARSGTSGSRDYEQYF. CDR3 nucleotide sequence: TGCAGTGCTAGGTCCGGGACTAGCGGGTCCCGGGACTACGAGCAGTACTTC.

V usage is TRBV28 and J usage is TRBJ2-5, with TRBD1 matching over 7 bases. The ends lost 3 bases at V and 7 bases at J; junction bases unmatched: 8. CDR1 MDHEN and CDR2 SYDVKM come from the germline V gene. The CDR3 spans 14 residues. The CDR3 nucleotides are TGTGCCAGCAGTTTCCAGGGGGTCGCGGGGACCCAGTACTTC. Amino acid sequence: CASSFQGVAGTQYF. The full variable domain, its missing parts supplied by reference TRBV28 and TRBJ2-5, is DVKVTQSSRYLVKRTGEKVFLECVQDMDHENMFWYRQDPGLGLRLIYFSYDVKMKEKGDIPEGYSVSREKKERFSLILESASTNQTSMYLCASSFQGVAGTQYFGPGTRLLVL.

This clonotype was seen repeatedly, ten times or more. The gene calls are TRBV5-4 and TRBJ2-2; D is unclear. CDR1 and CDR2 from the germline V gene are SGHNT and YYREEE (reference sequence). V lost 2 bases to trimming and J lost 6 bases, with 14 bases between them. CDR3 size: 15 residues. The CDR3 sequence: CASSFPYPPAGELFF. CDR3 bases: TGTGCCAGCAGCTTTCCCTACCCCCCCGCCGGGGAGCTGTTTTTT. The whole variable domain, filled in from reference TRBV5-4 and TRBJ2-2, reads ETGVTQSPTHLIKTRGQQVTLRCSSQSGHNTVSWYQQALGQGPQFIFQYYREEENGRGNFPPRFSGLQFPNYSSELNVNALELDDSALYLCASSFPYPPAGELFFGEGSRLTVL.

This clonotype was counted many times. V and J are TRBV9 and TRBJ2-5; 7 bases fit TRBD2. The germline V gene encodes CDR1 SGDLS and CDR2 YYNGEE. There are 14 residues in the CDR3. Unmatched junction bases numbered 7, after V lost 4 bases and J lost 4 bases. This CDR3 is CASSKQAGLETQYF. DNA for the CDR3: TGTGCCAGCAGCAAGCAAGCGGGGTTAGAGACCCAGTACTTC.

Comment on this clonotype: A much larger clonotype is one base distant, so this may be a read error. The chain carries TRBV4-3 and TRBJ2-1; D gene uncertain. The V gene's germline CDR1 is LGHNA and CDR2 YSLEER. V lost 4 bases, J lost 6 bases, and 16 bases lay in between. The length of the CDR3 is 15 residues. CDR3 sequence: CASSRKVADCNEQFF. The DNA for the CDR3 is TGCGCCAGCAGCCGGAAAGTGGCGGATTGCAATGAGCAGTTCTTC.

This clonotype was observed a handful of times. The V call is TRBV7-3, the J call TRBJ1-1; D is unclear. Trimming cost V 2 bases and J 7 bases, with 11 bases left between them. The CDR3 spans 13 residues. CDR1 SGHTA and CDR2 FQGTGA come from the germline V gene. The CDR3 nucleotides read TGTGCCAGCAGCTTAGGGGTGACCGATGAAGCTTTCTTT. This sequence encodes CASSLGVTDEAFF.

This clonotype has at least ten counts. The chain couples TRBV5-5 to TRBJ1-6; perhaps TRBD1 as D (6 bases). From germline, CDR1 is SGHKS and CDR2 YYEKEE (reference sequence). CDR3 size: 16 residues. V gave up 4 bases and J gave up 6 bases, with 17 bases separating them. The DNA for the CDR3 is TGTGCCAGCAGCGTCCCTTGGGGGGGCTTTAATTCACCCCTCCACTTT. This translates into CASSVPWGGFNSPLHF.